The next 9 T cell receptor beta chains were all read from a single sample in a study of blood T cell repertoires in COVID-19. The protocol was immunoSEQ multiplex PCR, while the TCRdb copy is restricted to in-frame clones and leaves out a portion. This table has about 310,000 clones, more than 75% appearing once. Material: peripheral blood. The receptors here all came from a woman between 50 and 59 years old who had recovered from COVID-19.

The chain has TRBV5-1 and TRBJ1-6; tentative D call: TRBD1 (6 bases). V was shortened by 4 bases and J by 8 bases, with 16 bases between the two germline ends. The CDR3 sequence is 15 residues long. The germline V gene encodes CDR1 SGHRS and CDR2 YFSETQ. The CDR3 DNA sequence: TGCGCCAGCAGCCTCGGGACAATTAGGGATTCACCCCTCCACTTT. Translation: CASSLGTIRDSPLHF.

This CDR3 is CASAHRDRVSNQPQHF. The CDR3 DNA is TGTGCCAGCGCACACCGGGACAGGGTGAGCAATCAGCCCCAGCATTTT. V usage is TRBV7-4 and J usage is TRBJ1-5, with TRBD1 matching over 9 bases. J gave up 1 base and V 8 bases, and 9 bases lay outside the gene matches. The CDR3 has 16 amino acids. The germline CDR1 and CDR2 sequences are SGHVT and SQSDAQ.

The chain carries TRBV2 and TRBJ2-3; tentatively, D is TRBD1 (5 bases). Trimming left V 7 bases short and J 2 bases short, with 13 bases between. The germline gives CDR1 SNHLY, CDR2 FYNNEI. The CDR3 runs 14 residues. The CDR3 coding sequence is TGTGCCAGCATTTGGAAGGGGAACACAGATACGCAGTATTTT. This encodes CASIWKGNTDTQYF.

This rearrangement joins TRBV10-2 to TRBJ1-2, with 9 positions matching TRBD1. Per the germline V gene, CDR1 is WSHSY and CDR2 is SAAADI. CDR3 length equals 13 residues. Trimming cost V 7 bases and J 5 bases; bases outside gene matches: 5. The CDR3 loop is CASTQGQGYGYTF. The CDR3 nucleotides read TGCGCCAGCACCCAGGGACAGGGTTATGGCTACACCTTC.

The chain is built from TRBV6-5 and TRBJ1-1, with D unclear. Trimming pared 2 bases from V and 1 base from J, leaving 5 bases between. CDR1 and CDR2 (germline): MNHEY, SVGAGI. The CDR3 contains 13 residues. CDR3: CASSYAGNTEAFF. DNA of the CDR3: TGTGCCAGCAGTTACGCCGGGAACACTGAAGCTTTCTTT.

This chain joins TRBV6-5 and TRBJ1-4, with TRBD1 matching over 8 bases. Germline V gene lookup returns CDR1 MNHEY and CDR2 SVGAGI. CDR3 length: 14 amino acids. Losses at the gene ends were 4 bases for V and 7 bases for J; bases not matched to a gene: 5. The CDR3: CASSFRGPVEKLFF. CDR3 bases: TGTGCCAGCAGTTTCAGGGGGCCCGTTGAAAAACTGTTTTTT.

The rearrangement links TRBV7-9 to TRBJ2-1, with a tentative D call TRBD1 (6 bases). V lost 4 bases, J lost 4 bases, and 11 bases lay in between. The CDR3 runs 14 residues. The germline V gene has CDR1 SEHNR and CDR2 FQNEAQ (reference sequence). The CDR3 sequence is CASSSIGTYNEQFF. CDR3 DNA sequence: TGTGCCAGCAGCTCTATCGGGACATACAATGAGCAGTTCTTC.

This chain links TRBV29-1 with TRBJ1-1; D is ambiguous. CDR3 length equals 11 residues. Looked up from germline, CDR1 is SQVTM and CDR2 is ANQGSEA. V dropped 7 bases and J dropped 4 bases, with 10 bases sitting between them. In DNA, the CDR3 is TGCAGCGCGAGGGAGGGCACTGAAGCTTTCTTT. It specifies CSAREGTEAFF.

This clone turned up a few times. V and J are TRBV30 and TRBJ1-1; D is unresolved. CDR1 and CDR2 from the germline V gene are GTSNPN and SVGIG (reference sequence). CDR3 size: 13 residues. The V end lost 1 base, the J end lost 2 bases, and 8 bases lay between the germline ends. CDR3 DNA: TGTGCCTGGAGTGCATCCAGTAACACTGAAGCTTTCTTT. This translates into CAWSASSNTEAFF.